This section outlines one TCR beta chain sequence together with its context. The target antigen is unknown. Every single patient, without exception, relapsed after autologous stem cell transplantation, and brentuximab vedotin exposure varied. Best overall response was complete response, partial response or progressive disease in these relapsed/refractory classical Hodgkin lymphoma patients. This entry is derived from a study of PD-1 blockade in classical Hodgkin lymphoma. Study background: Patients in the cohort were put on intravenous nivolumab, 3 mg/kg every 2 weeks.

General observations from the study: Reported baseline diversity: healthy donors highest, relapsed/refractory patients lowest. Baseline diversity in complete responders resembled that of newly diagnosed patients.

The CDR3 extends over 15 amino acids. V was cut by 8 bases and J by 8 bases, with 24 bases left in between. Germline CDR1 reads ENHRY; CDR2 reads SYGVKD. Sequenced by immunoSEQ multiplex PCR; TCRdb stores in-frame clones only, minus some. The data contain fewer than 80,000 clones, about 64% of them singletons. This sequence originates from a human donor with classical Hodgkin lymphoma. The gene calls are TRBV10-3 and TRBJ1-2; a weak D match, TRBD1 (5 bases). Sequencing used peripheral blood mononuclear cells (PBMCs), obtained before the second cycle of nivolumab. DNA of the CDR3: TGTGCCATCTCGCTCCTGGGGCCGGGTGACGAAGGCTACACCTTC. Its protein product is CAISLLGPGDEGYTF.